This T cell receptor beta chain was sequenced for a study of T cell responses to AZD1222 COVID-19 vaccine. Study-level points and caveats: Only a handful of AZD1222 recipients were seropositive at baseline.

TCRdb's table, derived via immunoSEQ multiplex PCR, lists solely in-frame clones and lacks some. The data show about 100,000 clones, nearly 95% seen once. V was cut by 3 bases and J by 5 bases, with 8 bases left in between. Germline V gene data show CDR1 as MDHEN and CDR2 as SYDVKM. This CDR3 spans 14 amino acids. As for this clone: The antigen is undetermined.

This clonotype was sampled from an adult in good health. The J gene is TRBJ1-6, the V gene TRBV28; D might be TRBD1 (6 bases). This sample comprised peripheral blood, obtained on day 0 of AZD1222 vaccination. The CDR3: CASSLGDNNSPLHF. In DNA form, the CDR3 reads TGTGCCAGCAGTTTGGGGGACAATAATTCACCCCTCCACTTT.